A selection of T cell receptor beta chains follows, all from one sample in a study of T-cell memory formation after mild COVID-19. In TCRdb, the 5' RACE reads were re-called with MiXCR into one record per CDR3 protein. The sample consists of some 62,000 distinct CDR3 sequences, 9.3% of them appearing once. Input material: PBMCs or a T cell subset sorted from them (not recorded which). These receptors were collected from a man between 18 and 35 years old who had mild COVID-19 (a few samples of this study predate the infection). Cell type and time point are not known. Both conserved end residues are part of each CDR3. The D gene is left open where the match is weak. Part of the rows lack a size; the others show once, few, many or a class for expanded clones.

j_call: TRBJ2-2; v_call: TRBV12-3/TRBV12-4; clone_size: -; d_call: TRBD1; cdr3_nt: TGTGCCAGTGCAAGGAAAGGGACAGAACACACCGGGGAGCTGTTTTTT; cdr3_aa: CASARKGTEHTGELFF
j_call: TRBJ2-5; v_call: TRBV24-1; clone_size: few; d_call: -; cdr3_nt: TGTGCCACCAGTGATTTGCGGTTGCGGGCACCGCGTGAGACCCAGTACTTC; cdr3_aa: CATSDLRLRAPRETQYF
j_call: TRBJ1-5; v_call: TRBV18; clone_size: -; d_call: TRBD1; cdr3_nt: TGTGCCAGCTCACTTAGACAGGGCCACCAGCCCCAGCATTTT; cdr3_aa: CASSLRQGHQPQHF
j_call: TRBJ2-1; v_call: TRBV12-3/TRBV12-4; clone_size: few; d_call: -; cdr3_nt: TGTGCCAGCACCCTCATTTGGAATGAGCAGTTCTTC; cdr3_aa: CASTLIWNEQFF
j_call: TRBJ2-3; v_call: TRBV7-2; clone_size: many; d_call: -; cdr3_nt: TGTGCCAGCAGCTTAGACCAGCTAGCTAGTCGGGCCGATACGCAGTATTTT; cdr3_aa: CASSLDQLASRADTQYF
j_call: TRBJ2-7; v_call: TRBV27; clone_size: few; d_call: -; cdr3_nt: TGTGCCAGCAGGGGAACAGGGAAGTTTACCTACGAGCAGTACTTC; cdr3_aa: CASRGTGKFTYEQYF
j_call: TRBJ2-3; v_call: TRBV7-2; clone_size: few; d_call: -; cdr3_nt: TGTGCCAGCAGCTTCCGGGGGAGCACAGATACGCAGTATTTT; cdr3_aa: CASSFRGSTDTQYF
j_call: TRBJ2-2; v_call: TRBV27; clone_size: -; d_call: TRBD1; cdr3_nt: TGTGCCAGCAGACGACAGGGTACTGACACCGGGGAGCTGTTTTTT; cdr3_aa: CASRRQGTDTGELFF
j_call: TRBJ1-6; v_call: TRBV5-6; clone_size: few; d_call: -; cdr3_nt: TGTGCCAGCAGCTTGGCCCAAGGGGACTTTGATTCACCCCTCCACTTT; cdr3_aa: CASSLAQGDFDSPLHF
j_call: TRBJ2-2; v_call: TRBV5-1; clone_size: many; d_call: -; cdr3_nt: TGCGCCAGCAGCTTCTCGCAGGGCGGCGGGGAGCTGTTTTTT; cdr3_aa: CASSFSQGGGELFF
j_call: TRBJ1-5; v_call: TRBV6-1; clone_size: -; d_call: TRBD1; cdr3_nt: TGTGCCAGCAGCCCCGGGACAGGAGGCAATCAGCCCCAGCATTTT; cdr3_aa: CASSPGTGGNQPQHF
j_call: TRBJ1-1; v_call: TRBV12-3/TRBV12-4; clone_size: -; d_call: -; cdr3_nt: TGTGCCAGCAGTTTCGTCGGGGGCTTTACTGAAGCTTTCTTT; cdr3_aa: CASSFVGGFTEAFF
j_call: TRBJ2-7; v_call: TRBV15; clone_size: few; d_call: -; cdr3_nt: TGTGCCACCAGCAGCTGGGGCAGCTCCTACGAGCAGTACTTC; cdr3_aa: CATSSWGSSYEQYF